This TCR beta chain is from a study of cytomegalovirus exposure and HLA in healthy donors. The PCR was carried out with 60 Vbeta primers and 13 Jbeta primers. Sequencing was performed with immunoSEQ multiplex PCR; in TCRdb, only in-frame clones are kept and a portion is missing. The sample lists around 150,000 clones; around 80% were seen once. For this clone: The junction departs from the called germline gene at one end, perhaps through a read error. Other DNA sequences in this sample translate to the same CDR3.

The CDR3 extends over 16 amino acids. The germline gives CDR1 LNHNV, CDR2 YYDKDF (reference sequence). This TCR was sampled from a young man in good health and CMV-seronegative. Input material: PBMCs. The V call is TRBV15, the J call TRBJ1-5; TRBD1 is a possible D gene (6 bases). CDR3 DNA: TGTGCCACCAGCAGAGTGGGGGCGAGGGGCCATCAGCCCCAGCATTTC. Translation gives CATSRVGARGHQPQHF.